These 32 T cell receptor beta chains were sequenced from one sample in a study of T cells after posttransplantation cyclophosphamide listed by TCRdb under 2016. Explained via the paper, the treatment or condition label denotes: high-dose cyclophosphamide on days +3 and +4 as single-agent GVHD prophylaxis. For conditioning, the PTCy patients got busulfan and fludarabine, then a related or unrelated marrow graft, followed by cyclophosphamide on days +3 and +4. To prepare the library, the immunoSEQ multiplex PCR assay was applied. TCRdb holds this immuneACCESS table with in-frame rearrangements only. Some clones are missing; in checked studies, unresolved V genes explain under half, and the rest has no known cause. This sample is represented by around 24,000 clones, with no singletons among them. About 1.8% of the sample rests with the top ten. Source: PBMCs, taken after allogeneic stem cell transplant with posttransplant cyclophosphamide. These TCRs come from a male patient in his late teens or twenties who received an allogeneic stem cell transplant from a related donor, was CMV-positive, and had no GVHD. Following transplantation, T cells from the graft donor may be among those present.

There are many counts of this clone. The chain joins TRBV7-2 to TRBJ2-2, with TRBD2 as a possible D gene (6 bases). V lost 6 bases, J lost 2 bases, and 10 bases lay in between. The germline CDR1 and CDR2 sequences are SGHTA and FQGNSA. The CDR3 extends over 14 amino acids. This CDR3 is CASREGYNTGELFF. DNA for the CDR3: TGTGCCAGCAGGGAGGGCTATAACACCGGGGAGCTGTTTTTT.

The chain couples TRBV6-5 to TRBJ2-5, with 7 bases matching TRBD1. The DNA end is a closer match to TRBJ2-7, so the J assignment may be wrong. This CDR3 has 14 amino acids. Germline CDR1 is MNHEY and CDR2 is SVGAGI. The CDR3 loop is CASSLTGIDREQYF. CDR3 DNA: TGTGCCAGCAGTCTGACAGGGATAGACCGCGAGCAGTACTTC.

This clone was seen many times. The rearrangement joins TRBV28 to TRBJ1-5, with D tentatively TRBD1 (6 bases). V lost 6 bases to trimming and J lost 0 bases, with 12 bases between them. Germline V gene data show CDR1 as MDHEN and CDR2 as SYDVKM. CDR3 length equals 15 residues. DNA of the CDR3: TGTGCCAGCAGGGCCACAGGGCGTAGCAATCAGCCCCAGCATTTT. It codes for CASRATGRSNQPQHF.

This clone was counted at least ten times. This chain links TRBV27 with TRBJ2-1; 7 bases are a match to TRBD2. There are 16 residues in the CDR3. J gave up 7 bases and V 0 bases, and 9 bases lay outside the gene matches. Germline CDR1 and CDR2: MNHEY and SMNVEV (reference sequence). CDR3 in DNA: TGTGCCAGCAGTTTATCGCGAGGACTAGAGTGGAATGAGCAGTTCTTC. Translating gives CASSLSRGLEWNEQFF.

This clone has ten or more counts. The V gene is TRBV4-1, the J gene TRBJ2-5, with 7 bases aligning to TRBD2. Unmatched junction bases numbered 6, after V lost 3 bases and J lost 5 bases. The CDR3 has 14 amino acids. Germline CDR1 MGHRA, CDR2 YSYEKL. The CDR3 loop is CASSHPGGSETQYF. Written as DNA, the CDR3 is TGCGCCAGCAGCCATCCCGGGGGGAGCGAGACCCAGTACTTC.

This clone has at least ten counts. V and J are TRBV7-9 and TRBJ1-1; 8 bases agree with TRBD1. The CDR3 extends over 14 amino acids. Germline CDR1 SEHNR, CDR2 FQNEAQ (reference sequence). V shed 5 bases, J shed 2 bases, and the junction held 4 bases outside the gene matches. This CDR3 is CASSGQGGNTEAFF. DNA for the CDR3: TGTGCCAGCAGCGGACAGGGTGGTAACACTGAAGCTTTCTTT.

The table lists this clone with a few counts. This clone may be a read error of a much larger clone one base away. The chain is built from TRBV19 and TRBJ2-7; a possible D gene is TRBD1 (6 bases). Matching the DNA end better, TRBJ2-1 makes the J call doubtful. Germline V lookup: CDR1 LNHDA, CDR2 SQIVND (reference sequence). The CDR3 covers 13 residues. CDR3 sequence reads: CASSLTGSYEQFF. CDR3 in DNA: TGTGCCAGTAGTCTCACAGGGTCCTACGAGCAGTTCTTC.

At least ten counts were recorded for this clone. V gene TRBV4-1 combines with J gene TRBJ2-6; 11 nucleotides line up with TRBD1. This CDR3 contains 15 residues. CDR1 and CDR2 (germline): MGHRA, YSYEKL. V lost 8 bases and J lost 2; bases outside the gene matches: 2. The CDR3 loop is CASGTGGAGANVLTF. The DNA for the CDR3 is TGCGCCAGCGGGACAGGGGGGGCTGGGGCCAACGTCCTGACTTTC.

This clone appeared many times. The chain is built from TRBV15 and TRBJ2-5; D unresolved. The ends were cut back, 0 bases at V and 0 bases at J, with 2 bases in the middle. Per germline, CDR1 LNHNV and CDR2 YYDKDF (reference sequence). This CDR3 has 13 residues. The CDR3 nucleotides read TGTGCCACCAGCAGAGACAACCAAGAGACCCAGTACTTC. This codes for CATSRDNQETQYF.

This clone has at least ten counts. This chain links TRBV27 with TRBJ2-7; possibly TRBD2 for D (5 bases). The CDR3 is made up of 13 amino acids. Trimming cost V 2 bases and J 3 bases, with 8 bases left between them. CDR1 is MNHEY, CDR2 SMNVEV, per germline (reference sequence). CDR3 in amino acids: CASSLGEGYEQYF. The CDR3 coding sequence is TGTGCCAGCAGTTTAGGAGAGGGCTACGAGCAGTACTTC.

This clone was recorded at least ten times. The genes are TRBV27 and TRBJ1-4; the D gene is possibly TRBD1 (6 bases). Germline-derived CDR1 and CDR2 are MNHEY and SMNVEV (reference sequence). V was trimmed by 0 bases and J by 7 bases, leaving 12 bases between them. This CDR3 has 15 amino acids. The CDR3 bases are TGTGCCAGCAGTTTATCGTTCACAGGGCGTGAAAAACTGTTTTTT. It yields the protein CASSLSFTGREKLFF.

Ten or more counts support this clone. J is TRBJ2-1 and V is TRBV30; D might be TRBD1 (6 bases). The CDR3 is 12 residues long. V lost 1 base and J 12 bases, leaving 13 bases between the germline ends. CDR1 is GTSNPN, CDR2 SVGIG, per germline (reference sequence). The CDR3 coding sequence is TGTGCCTGGAGTGCTGGCAAGGGGGTGCAGTTCTTC. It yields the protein CAWSAGKGVQFF.

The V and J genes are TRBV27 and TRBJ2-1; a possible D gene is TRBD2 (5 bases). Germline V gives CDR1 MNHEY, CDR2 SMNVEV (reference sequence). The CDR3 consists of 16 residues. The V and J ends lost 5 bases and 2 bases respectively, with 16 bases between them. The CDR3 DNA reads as TGTGCCAGCAGTGACGTAAGTTTCGGGACCTACAATGAGCAGTTCTTC. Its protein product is CASSDVSFGTYNEQFF.

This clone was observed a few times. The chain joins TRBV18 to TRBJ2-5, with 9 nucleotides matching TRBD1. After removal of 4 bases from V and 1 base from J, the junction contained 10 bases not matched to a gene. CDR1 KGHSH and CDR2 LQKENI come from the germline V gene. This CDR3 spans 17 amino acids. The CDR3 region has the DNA TGTGCCAGCTCACGAACCGGGACAGGGAAACTCCAAGAGACCCAGTACTTC. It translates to CASSRTGTGKLQETQYF.

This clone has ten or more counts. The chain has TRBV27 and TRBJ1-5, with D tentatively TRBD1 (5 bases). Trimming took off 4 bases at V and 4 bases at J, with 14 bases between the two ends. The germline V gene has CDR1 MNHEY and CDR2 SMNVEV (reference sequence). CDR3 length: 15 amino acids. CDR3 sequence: CASSYQGTANQPQHF. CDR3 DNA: TGTGCCAGCAGTTACCAAGGGACTGCAAATCAGCCCCAGCATTTT.

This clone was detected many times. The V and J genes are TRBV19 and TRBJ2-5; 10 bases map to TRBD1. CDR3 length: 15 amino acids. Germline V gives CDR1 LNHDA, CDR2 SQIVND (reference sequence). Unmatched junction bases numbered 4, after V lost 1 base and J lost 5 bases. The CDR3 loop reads CASSIARTGGETQYF. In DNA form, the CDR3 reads TGTGCCAGTAGTATAGCCCGGACAGGGGGGGAGACCCAGTACTTC.

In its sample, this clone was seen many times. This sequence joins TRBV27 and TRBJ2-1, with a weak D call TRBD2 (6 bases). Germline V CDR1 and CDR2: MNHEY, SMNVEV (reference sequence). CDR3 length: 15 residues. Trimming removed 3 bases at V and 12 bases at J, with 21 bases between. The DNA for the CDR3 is TGTGCCAGCAGTTTGTCCTCAGGACGGGGAGGAGTGCAGTTCTTC. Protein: CASSLSSGRGGVQFF.

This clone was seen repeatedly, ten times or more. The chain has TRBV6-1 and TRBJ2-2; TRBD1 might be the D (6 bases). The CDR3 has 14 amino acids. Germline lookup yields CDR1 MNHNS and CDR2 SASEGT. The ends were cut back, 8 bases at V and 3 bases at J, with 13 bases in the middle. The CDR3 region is CASPRGAYTGELFF. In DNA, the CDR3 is TGTGCCAGCCCCAGGGGCGCATACACCGGGGAGCTGTTTTTT.

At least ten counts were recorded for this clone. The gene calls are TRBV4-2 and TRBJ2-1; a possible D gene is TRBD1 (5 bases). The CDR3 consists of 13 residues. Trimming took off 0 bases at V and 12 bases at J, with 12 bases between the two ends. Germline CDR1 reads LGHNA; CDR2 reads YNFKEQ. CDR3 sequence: CASSQDWGPGQFF. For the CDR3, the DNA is TGTGCCAGCAGCCAAGATTGGGGCCCCGGGCAGTTCTTC.

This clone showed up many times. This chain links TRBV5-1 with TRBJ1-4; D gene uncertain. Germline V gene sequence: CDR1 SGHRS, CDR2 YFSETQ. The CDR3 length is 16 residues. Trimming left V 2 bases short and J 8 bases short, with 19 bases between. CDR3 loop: CASSFPPGMTREKLFF. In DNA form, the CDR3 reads TGCGCCAGCAGCTTCCCGCCCGGGATGACTAGGGAAAAACTGTTTTTT.

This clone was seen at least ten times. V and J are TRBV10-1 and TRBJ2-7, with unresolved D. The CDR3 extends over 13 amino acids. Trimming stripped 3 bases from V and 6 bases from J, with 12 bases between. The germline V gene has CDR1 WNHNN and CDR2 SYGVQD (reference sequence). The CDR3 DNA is TGCGCCAGCAGTGAAAGATTTGGTAGCGAGCAGTACTTC. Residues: CASSERFGSEQYF.

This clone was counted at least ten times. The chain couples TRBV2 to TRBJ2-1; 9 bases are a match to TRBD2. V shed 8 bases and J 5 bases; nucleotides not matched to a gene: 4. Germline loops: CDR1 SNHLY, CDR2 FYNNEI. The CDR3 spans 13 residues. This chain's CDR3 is CASQLAGNNEQFF. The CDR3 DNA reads TGTGCCAGCCAACTAGCGGGTAACAATGAGCAGTTCTTC.

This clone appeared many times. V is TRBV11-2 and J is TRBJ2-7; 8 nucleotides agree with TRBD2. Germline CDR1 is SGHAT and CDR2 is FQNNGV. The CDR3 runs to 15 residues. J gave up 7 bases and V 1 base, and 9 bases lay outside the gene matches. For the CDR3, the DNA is TGTGCCAGCAGCTTAGCAACTAGCGGACTAAAGGAGCAGTACTTC. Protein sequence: CASSLATSGLKEQYF.

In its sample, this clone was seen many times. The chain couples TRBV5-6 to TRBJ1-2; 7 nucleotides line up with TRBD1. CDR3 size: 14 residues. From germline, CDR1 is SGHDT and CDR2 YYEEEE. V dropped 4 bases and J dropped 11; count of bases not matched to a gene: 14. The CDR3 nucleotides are TGTGCCAGCAGCGCCACAGGGGACGGCCTGGCGTACACCTTC. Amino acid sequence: CASSATGDGLAYTF.

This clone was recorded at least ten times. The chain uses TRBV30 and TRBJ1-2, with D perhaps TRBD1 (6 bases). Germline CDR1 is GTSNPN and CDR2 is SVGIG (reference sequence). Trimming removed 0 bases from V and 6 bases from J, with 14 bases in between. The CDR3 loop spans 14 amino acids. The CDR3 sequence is CAWSVLVRGDGYTF. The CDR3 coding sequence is TGTGCCTGGAGTGTACTGGTCAGGGGTGATGGCTACACCTTC.

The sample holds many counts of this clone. CDR3 DNA sequence: TGCGCCAGCGGATGGGACAGGGCGACAGCAAGCGGCACAGATACGCAGTATTTT. Amino acid sequence: CASGWDRATASGTDTQYF. The rearrangement uses TRBV5-1 and TRBJ2-3; 9 bases are a match to TRBD1. There are 18 residues in the CDR3. V lost 7 bases, J lost 1 base, and 16 bases stayed unmatched. Germline values: CDR1 SGHRS, CDR2 YFSETQ.

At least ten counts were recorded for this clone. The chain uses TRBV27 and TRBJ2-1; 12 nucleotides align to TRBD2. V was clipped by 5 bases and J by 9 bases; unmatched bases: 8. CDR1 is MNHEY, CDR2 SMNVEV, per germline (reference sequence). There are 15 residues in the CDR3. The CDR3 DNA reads TGTGCCAGCAGTCTCTCGACTAGCGGGAGTATTGAGCAGTTCTTC. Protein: CASSLSTSGSIEQFF.

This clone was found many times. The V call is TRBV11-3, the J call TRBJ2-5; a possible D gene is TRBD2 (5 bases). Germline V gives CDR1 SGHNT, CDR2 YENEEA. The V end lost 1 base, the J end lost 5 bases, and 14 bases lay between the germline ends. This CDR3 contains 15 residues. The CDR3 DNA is TGTGCCAGCAGCTTAGGGTCGGGGAGCCACGAGACCCAGTACTTC. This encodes CASSLGSGSHETQYF.

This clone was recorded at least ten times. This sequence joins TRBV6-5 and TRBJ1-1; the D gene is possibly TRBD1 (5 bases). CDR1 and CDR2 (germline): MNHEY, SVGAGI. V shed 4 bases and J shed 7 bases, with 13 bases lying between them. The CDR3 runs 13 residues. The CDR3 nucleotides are TGTGCCAGCAGTTTTCCGGGACTGAGTGAAGCTTTCTTT. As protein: CASSFPGLSEAFF.

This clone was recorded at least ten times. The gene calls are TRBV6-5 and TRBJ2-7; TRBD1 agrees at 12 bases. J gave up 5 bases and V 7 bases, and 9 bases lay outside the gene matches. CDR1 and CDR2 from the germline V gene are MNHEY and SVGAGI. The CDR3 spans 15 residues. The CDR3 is CASTPAGTGGHEQYF. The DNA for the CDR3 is TGTGCCAGCACCCCGGCCGGGACAGGGGGCCACGAGCAGTACTTC.

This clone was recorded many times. The CDR3 is CASSSVAGPYNEQFF. The CDR3, as DNA: TGTGCCAGCAGCTCCGTAGCGGGTCCCTACAATGAGCAGTTCTTC. The genes are TRBV7-2 and TRBJ2-1; TRBD2 aligns across 7 bases. CDR3 length equals 15 residues. Germline V gene lookup returns CDR1 SGHTA and CDR2 FQGNSA. V was clipped by 4 bases and J by 2 bases; unmatched bases: 5.

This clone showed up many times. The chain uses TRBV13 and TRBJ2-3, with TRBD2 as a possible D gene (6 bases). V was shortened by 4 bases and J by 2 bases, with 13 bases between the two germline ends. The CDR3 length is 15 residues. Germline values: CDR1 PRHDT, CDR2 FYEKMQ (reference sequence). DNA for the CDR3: TGTGCCAGCAGCTCCCGGGACTTAGACACAGATACGCAGTATTTT. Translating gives CASSSRDLDTDTQYF.